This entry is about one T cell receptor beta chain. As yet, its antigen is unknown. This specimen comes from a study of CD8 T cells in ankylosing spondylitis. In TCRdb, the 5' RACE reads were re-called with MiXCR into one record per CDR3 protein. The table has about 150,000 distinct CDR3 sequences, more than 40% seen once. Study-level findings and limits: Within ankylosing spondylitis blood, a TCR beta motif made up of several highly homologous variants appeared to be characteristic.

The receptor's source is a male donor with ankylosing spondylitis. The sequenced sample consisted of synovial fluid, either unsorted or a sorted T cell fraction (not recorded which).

The CDR3 DNA is TGTGCCAGCAGCTTAGACCACGGACACAAGAACACTGAAGCTTTCTTT. Translation: CASSLDHGHKNTEAFF. This chain connects TRBV7-9 to TRBJ1-1; TRBD1 is a possible D gene (5 bases). Trimming left V 1 base short and J 1 base short, with 13 bases between. The CDR3 totals 16 residues. Germline V gene data show CDR1 as SEHNR and CDR2 as FQNEAQ (reference sequence).